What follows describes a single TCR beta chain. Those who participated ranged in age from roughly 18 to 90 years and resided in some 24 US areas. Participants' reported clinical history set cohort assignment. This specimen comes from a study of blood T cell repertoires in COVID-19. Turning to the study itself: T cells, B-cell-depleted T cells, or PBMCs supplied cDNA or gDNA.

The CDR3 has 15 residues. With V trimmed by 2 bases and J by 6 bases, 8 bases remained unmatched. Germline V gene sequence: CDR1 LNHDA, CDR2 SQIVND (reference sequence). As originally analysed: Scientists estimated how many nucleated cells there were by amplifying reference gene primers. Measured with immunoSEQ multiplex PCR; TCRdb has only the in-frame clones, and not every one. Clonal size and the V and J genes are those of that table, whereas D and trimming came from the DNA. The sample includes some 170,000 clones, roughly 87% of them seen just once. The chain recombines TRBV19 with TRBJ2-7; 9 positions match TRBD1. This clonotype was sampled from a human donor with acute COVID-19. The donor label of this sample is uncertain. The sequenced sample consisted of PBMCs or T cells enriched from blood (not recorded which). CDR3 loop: CASSITGGQIIEQYF. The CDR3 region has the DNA TGTGCCAGTAGTATAACAGGGGGCCAGATAATCGAGCAGTACTTC.